The T cell receptor (beta chain) under discussion was sequenced for a study of blood T cell repertoires in COVID-19. Study as a whole: Acute and convalescent COVID-19 samples came from the United States, Italy and Spain.

The CDR3 has 17 residues. Trimming removed 0 bases from V and 2 bases from J; junction bases left unmatched: 8. Germline CDR1 reads LGHNA; CDR2 reads YSLEER. Participants were aged about 18 to 90 years, lived in around 22 US areas, and enrolled virtually. Cohorts were assigned according to the clinical history that participants reported. Original analysis: Amplification from reference gene primers served as the basis for estimated nucleated cell counts. Libraries were prepared by immunoSEQ multiplex PCR; TCRdb keeps only in-frame clonotypes and omits some of them. Clone size and V and J calls were adopted from that table, with D and trimming inferred from the DNA. The sample carries fewer than 350,000 clones, 90% recorded once.

Sample: PBMCs or T cells enriched from blood (not recorded which). The gene calls are TRBV4-3 and TRBJ2-7, with 9 bases aligning to TRBD2. The receptor was derived from a woman aged 18-29 years with acute COVID-19. The CDR3 sequence: CASSQDPRGGRAYEQYF. The DNA for the CDR3 is TGCGCCAGCAGCCAAGATCCCAGGGGCGGGAGGGCCTACGAGCAGTACTTC.